A selection of T cell receptor beta chains follows, all from one sample in a study of PD-L1 blockade in urothelial cancer. TCRdb keeps only in-frame clones here, not all; method: immunoSEQ multiplex PCR. The data contain around 38,000 clones, 86% of them singletons. The sequencing here drew on PBMCs, taken around atezolizumab (anti-PD-L1) treatment. These receptors all stem from a man in his sixties with urothelial cancer. CDR3s include the opening cysteine and the closing phenylalanine or tryptophan. A D gene is named only where the DNA matches it firmly. Size values are once, few and many counts, or a class for expanded clones, and some rows have none.

cdr3_aa,cdr3_nt,clone_size,v_call,d_call,j_call
CASSLNYRDRATNEKLFF,TGTGCCAGCTCACTTAATTACCGGGACAGAGCAACTAATGAAAAACTGTTTTTT,-,TRBV18,TRBD1,TRBJ1-4
CASSLAQGAYEQYF,TGCGCCAGCAGCTTGGCCCAGGGGGCTTACGAGCAGTACTTC,-,TRBV5-1,TRBD1,TRBJ2-7
CASSVDSGTGGTEAFF,TGTGCCAGCAGCGTAGACTCTGGGACAGGGGGCACTGAAGCTTTCTTT,-,TRBV9,TRBD1,TRBJ1-1
CASRQTTGTTNEKLFF,TGTGCCAGCAGACAAACGACAGGCACAACTAATGAAAAACTGTTTTTT,-,TRBV27,-,TRBJ1-4
CAWSRGDIGNTIYF,TGTGCCTGGAGCAGGGGGGACATCGGAAACACCATATATTTT,-,TRBV30,TRBD1,TRBJ1-3
CASSLGGNEKLFF,TGCGCCAGCAGCTTGGGCGGTAATGAAAAACTGTTTTTT,-,TRBV5-1,-,TRBJ1-4
CASSGVSGRSRFSTDTQYF,TGTGCCAGCAGTGGGGTTAGCGGGAGGTCCCGGTTTAGCACAGATACGCAGTATTTT,-,TRBV6-1,TRBD2,TRBJ2-3
CASSFSRAYNQPQHF,TGTGCCAGCAGCTTTTCCAGGGCCTACAATCAGCCCCAGCATTTT,few,TRBV5-6,-,TRBJ1-5
CSVGRAGSGETQYF,TGCAGCGTTGGGAGGGCAGGGTCGGGAGAGACCCAGTACTTC,-,TRBV29-1,-,TRBJ2-5
CASSYRSEGISPLHF,TGTGCCAGCAGTTACAGGTCGGAGGGTATTTCACCCCTCCACTTT,-,TRBV6-5,-,TRBJ1-6
CASTGQGVEKLFF,TGTGCCAGCACCGGGCAGGGTGTTGAAAAACTGTTTTTT,-,TRBV6-1,-,TRBJ1-4
CASSGSTDTQYF,TGTGCCAGCAGCGGGAGCACAGATACGCAGTATTTT,-,TRBV27,-,TRBJ2-3
CASSSPGVSNQPQHF,TGTGCCAGTAGTTCCCCAGGGGTAAGCAATCAGCCCCAGCATTTT,few,TRBV19,-,TRBJ1-5
CASRLTGNYEQYF,TGTGCCAGCAGGCTGACAGGAAACTACGAGCAGTACTTC,-,TRBV13,-,TRBJ2-7
CASSGASGFTEAFF,TGCGCCAGCAGTGGGGCTTCGGGGTTCACTGAAGCTTTCTTT,-,TRBV10-1,-,TRBJ1-1
CASSSQGYEQYF,TGCGCCAGCAGCTCACAGGGCTACGAGCAGTACTTC,-,TRBV5-1,-,TRBJ2-7
CASSYHLRRGTLLYEQYF,TGTGCCAGCAGTTACCACCTCCGCAGGGGAACTCTCTTGTACGAGCAGTACTTC,-,TRBV27,-,TRBJ2-7
CASNDWRGETQYF,TGTGCCAGCAATGACTGGAGGGGAGAGACCCAGTACTTC,-,TRBV6-5,-,TRBJ2-5
CASSFDRGNSPLHF,TGTGCCAGCAGTTTCGACAGGGGGAATTCACCCCTCCACTTT,-,TRBV28,TRBD1,TRBJ1-6
CASSLASGIRDTQYF,TGTGCCAGCAGCTTAGCGAGCGGGATCAGAGATACGCAGTATTTT,-,TRBV11-2,TRBD2,TRBJ2-3
CASSQTGRESPLHF,TGTGCCAGCAGTCAGACCGGGAGGGAATCACCCCTCCACTTT,-,TRBV25-1,-,TRBJ1-6
CAWSVRRESPYF,TGTGCCTGGAGTGTACGGAGGGAAAGTCCGTACTTC,once,TRBV30,-,TRBJ2-7
CASSMRRGRIYNEQFF,TGTGCCAGTAGTATGAGAAGGGGGCGAATATACAATGAGCAGTTCTTC,-,TRBV19,TRBD1,TRBJ2-1
CASSVGSQRAFF,TGTGCCAGCAGCGTAGGGTCCCAGAGGGCTTTCTTT,-,TRBV9,-,TRBJ1-1
CASRIGADTQYF,TGTGCCAGCCGGATAGGGGCAGATACGCAGTATTTT,-,TRBV21-1,-,TRBJ2-3
CASSYGTGAEKLFF,TGTGCCAGCAGCTACGGGACAGGGGCTGAAAAACTGTTTTTT,-,TRBV4-2,TRBD1,TRBJ1-4
CASLYSTGGRTEAFF,TGTGCCAGCCTCTACTCGACAGGGGGTCGAACTGAAGCTTTCTTT,-,TRBV6-1,TRBD1,TRBJ1-1